Sequencing of this T cell receptor beta chain was carried out in a study of PD-L1 blockade in urothelial cancer. In the study overall: Median T cell yield from blood was 130,000 to 150,000.

This clone was seen a single time. J was trimmed by 6 bases and V by 5 bases; bases with no gene match: 10. This CDR3 region has 16 residues. Germline-derived CDR1 and CDR2 are SGHVS and FQNEAQ. Libraries were prepared by immunoSEQ multiplex PCR; TCRdb keeps only in-frame clonotypes and omits some of them. The data contain 49,000 or so clones, just over 85% of them singletons. Time point defined: pretreatment peripheral blood. This chain connects TRBV7-8 to TRBJ1-4; 9 nucleotides match TRBD1. This TCR was recovered from a man in his 60s with urothelial cancer. Sequencing used PBMCs, obtained around atezolizumab (anti-PD-L1) treatment. DNA of the CDR3: TGTGCCAGCAGCCTCGGACAGGGGTTATACGATGAAAAACTGTTTTTT. This sequence encodes CASSLGQGLYDEKLFF.